One sample yielded the 30 T cell receptor beta chains listed below, sequenced in a study of read filtering for tumor transcriptome and immune sequencing. This library used roughly 370 ng RNA and molecular barcoded adaptors spanning alpha/delta and beta/gamma chains. TCRdb fed the reads into MiXCR, producing one record per CDR3 protein. Of tens of thousands of distinct CDR3 sequences in the sample, roughly 15% were seen once. The specimen sequenced was a population of CD138-negative cells sorted from bone marrow. The source is a donor older than 35 with multiple myeloma.

This clonotype was counted at least ten times. J is TRBJ2-7 and V is TRBV20-1; the D is unclear. The ends were cut back, 6 bases at V and 3 bases at J, with 15 bases in the middle. The CDR3 consists of 13 residues. The germline gives CDR1 DFQATT, CDR2 SNEGSKA (reference sequence). CDR3 nucleotides: TGCAGTGCGCGTTCCGGAATCCACTACGAGCAGTACTTC. Translated, it gives CSARSGIHYEQYF.

Many counts were recorded for this clonotype. V gene TRBV7-9 combines with J gene TRBJ1-2; no clear D. The ends were cut back, 5 bases at V and 0 bases at J, with 4 bases in the middle. Germline assignment: CDR1 SEHNR and CDR2 FQNEAQ (reference sequence). This CDR3 spans 12 amino acids. The CDR3 DNA follows: TGTGCCAGCAGCGGTTCTAACTATGGCTACACCTTC. Translating gives CASSGSNYGYTF.

This clonotype occurred a few times. A much bigger clone sits one base away, suggesting this may be a read error. The V gene is TRBV24-1, the J gene TRBJ2-1; D is possibly TRBD2 (6 bases). CDR1 is KGHDR, CDR2 SFDVKD, per germline. Trimming left V 4 bases short and J 12 bases short, with 15 bases between. The CDR3 spans 13 residues. In nucleotides, the CDR3 is TGTGCCACCAGTGACTTACTAGCTTTTGGGCAGTTCTTC. Translated, it gives CATSDLLAFGQFF.

This clonotype was recorded many times. V gene TRBV6-1 combines with J gene TRBJ2-3, with TRBD1 matching over 9 bases. This CDR3 contains 13 residues. In germline, CDR1 is MNHNS, CDR2 SASEGT. J lost 11 bases, V lost 5 bases, and 8 bases had no gene match. CDR3 DNA: TGTGCCAGCAGTCTTCGGACAGGGGATGGGCAGTATTTT. Its translation is CASSLRTGDGQYF.

This clonotype has at least ten counts. The genes are TRBV7-9 and TRBJ2-5; possibly TRBD2 for D (6 bases). Germline V gene sequence: CDR1 SEHNR, CDR2 FQNEAQ (reference sequence). CDR3 size: 14 residues. Deletions cut 5 bases from V and 5 bases from J, with 15 bases between. The CDR3 DNA sequence: TGTGCCAGCAGCACCCCGCGGGGTCTCGAGACCCAGTACTTC. This encodes CASSTPRGLETQYF.

This clonotype was counted ten times or more. The chain combines TRBV9 with TRBJ2-1, with 9 positions matching TRBD1. With 5 bases clipped from V and 3 bases from J, the junction kept 6 bases outside the gene matches. In germline, CDR1 is SGDLS, CDR2 YYNGEE. The CDR3 extends over 15 amino acids. DNA for the CDR3: TGTGCCAGCAGTATCGGGACAGGGCGCTACAATGAGCAGTTCTTC. Translating gives CASSIGTGRYNEQFF.

The chain employs TRBV28 and TRBJ2-7, with D unclear. The V end lost 5 bases, the J end lost 3 bases, and 8 bases lay between the germline ends. CDR3 length: 12 amino acids. Germline V gene sequence: CDR1 MDHEN, CDR2 SYDVKM. CDR3 in DNA: TGTGCCAGCAGTCTGATCCTCTACGAGCAGTACTTC. Encoded protein: CASSLILYEQYF.

There are many counts of this clonotype. The rearrangement joins TRBV25-1 to TRBJ2-5; D remains ambiguous. The CDR3 runs 13 residues. CDR1 and CDR2 (germline): MGHDK, SYGVNS. V was shortened by 6 bases and J by 5 bases, with 13 bases between the two germline ends. CDR3 sequence (DNA): TGTGCCAGCAGAGGCTTGACGCCGGAGACCCAGTACTTC. This encodes CASRGLTPETQYF.

This clonotype came up a few times. The V and J genes are TRBV7-9 and TRBJ2-1, with 13 bases matching TRBD2. The junction had 4 bases not matched to a gene; V was cut back by 5 bases and J by 6 bases. The CDR3 extends over 15 amino acids. Per germline, CDR1 SEHNR and CDR2 FQNEAQ (reference sequence). The CDR3 bases are TGTGCCAGCAGCGGGAGGACTAGCGGGAGCAATGAGCAGTTCTTC. It encodes CASSGRTSGSNEQFF.

This clonotype was seen many times. V is TRBV5-4 and J is TRBJ2-5; perhaps TRBD2 as D (7 bases). The CDR3 loop spans 15 amino acids. CDR1 and CDR2 (germline): SGHNT, YYREEE (reference sequence). Trimming pared 3 bases from V and 1 base from J, leaving 13 bases between. The CDR3 sequence: CASSWMGGLQETQYF. The CDR3 bases are TGTGCCAGCAGCTGGATGGGGGGGCTCCAAGAGACCCAGTACTTC.

Details on this clonotype: A far larger clone is only one base removed, so a read error is likely. The chain carries TRBV6-5 and TRBJ2-1, with D possibly being TRBD2 (6 bases). The CDR3 contains 14 residues. CDR1 and CDR2 from the germline V gene are MNHEY and SVGAGI. CDR3 loop: CASSKGSGYNVQFF. CDR3 DNA sequence: TGTGCCAGCAGCAAGGGTAGCGGTTACAATGTGCAGTTCTTC.

The sample holds a few counts of this clonotype. This rearrangement joins TRBV20-1 to TRBJ1-4, with TRBD1 matching over 11 bases. Germline values: CDR1 DFQATT, CDR2 SNEGSKA (reference sequence). The CDR3 contains 22 residues. V trimming: 5 bases; J trimming: 8 bases; junction bases outside the gene matches: 31. The CDR3 region has the DNA TGCAGTGCTCAACCACTAGAGAACCCAGCCGGGACAGGGGGTGGGTCAGGGGAAAAACTGTTTTTT. Translation: CSAQPLENPAGTGGGSGEKLFF.

There are many counts of this clonotype. J is TRBJ2-2 and V is TRBV27; D perhaps matches TRBD2 (6 bases). Per the germline V gene, CDR1 is MNHEY and CDR2 is SMNVEV (reference sequence). The V gene lost 6 bases and the J gene lost 1 base, with 15 bases spanning the gap. This CDR3 has 16 amino acids. The CDR3 here is CASRPRGRRNTGELFF. CDR3 nucleotide sequence: TGTGCCAGCAGACCCCGGGGGAGACGGAACACCGGGGAGCTGTTTTTT.

This clonotype came up many times. V usage is TRBV12-3 or TRBV12-4 and J usage is TRBJ2-3; 9 bases are a match to TRBD2. The CDR3 length is 16 residues. V shed 4 bases and J 4 bases; nucleotides not matched to a gene: 9. The CDR3 DNA sequence: TGTGCCAGCAGTTCAGGAGCGGGAGGTCGCGCAGATACGCAGTATTTT. This translates into CASSSGAGGRADTQYF.

This clonotype was seen at least ten times. The V and J genes are TRBV30 and TRBJ2-1; the D call may be TRBD1 or TRBD2 (7 bases each). V gave up 2 bases and J gave up 3 bases, with 17 bases separating them. The germline V gene encodes CDR1 GTSNPN and CDR2 SVGIG (reference sequence). The CDR3 totals 16 residues. The CDR3 region is CAWSPRGGGIYNEQFF. The CDR3 region has the DNA TGTGCCTGGAGTCCCAGGGGAGGGGGCATCTACAATGAGCAGTTCTTC. The full variable domain, in which reference TRBV30 and TRBJ2-1 provide the parts outside the CDR3, is SQTIHQWPATLVQPVGSPLSLECTVEGTSNPNLYWYRQAAGRGLQLLFYSVGIGQISSEVPQNLSASRPQDRQFILSSKKLLLSDSGFYLCAWSPRGGGIYNEQFFGPGTRLTVL.

Comments on this clonotype: Since a much larger clone is just one base distant, this may be a read error. V is TRBV20-1 and J is TRBJ2-7; D uncertain. Between the trimmed V and J ends, which lost 0 bases and 2 bases, there was a span of 14 bases. Germline V lookup: CDR1 DFQATT, CDR2 SNEGSKA (reference sequence). The CDR3 spans 15 residues. This chain's CDR3 is CSARDRTRTTYEQYF. Here the CDR3 DNA reads TGCAGTGCTAGAGATCGAACACGGACGACCTACGAGCAGTACTTC.

The chain joins TRBV4-1 to TRBJ2-7; D is perhaps TRBD2 (5 bases). Germline V CDR1 and CDR2: MGHRA, YSYEKL. The CDR3 is 13 residues long. Trimming took 0 bases from V and 6 from J, leaving 9 bases between them. In DNA form, the CDR3 reads TGCGCCAGCAGCCAAGATGACTATCGCGAGCAGTACTTC. Amino acid sequence: CASSQDDYREQYF.

The table lists this clonotype with many counts. V is TRBV28 and J is TRBJ2-3; D is ambiguous. CDR1 is MDHEN and CDR2 is SYDVKM in the germline V gene. V was clipped by 8 bases and J by 1 base, with 16 bases between them. The CDR3 is made up of 15 amino acids. The CDR3, as DNA: TGTGCCAGCTCGTATATCGCTGAGGGCACAGATACGCAGTATTTT. It codes for CASSYIAEGTDTQYF. The full variable domain, with the rest looked up from reference TRBV28 and TRBJ2-3, is DVKVTQSSRYLVKRTGEKVFLECVQDMDHENMFWYRQDPGLGLRLIYFSYDVKMKEKGDIPEGYSVSREKKERFSLILESASTNQTSMYLCASSYIAEGTDTQYFGPGTRLTVL.

V usage is TRBV7-9 and J usage is TRBJ2-7, with TRBD1 matching 9 bases. Germline V gene sequence: CDR1 SEHNR, CDR2 FQNEAQ (reference sequence). This CDR3 spans 16 amino acids. Unmatched junction bases numbered 10, after V lost 5 bases and J lost 2 bases. Here the CDR3 reads CASSPTPGQGTYEQYF. CDR3 bases: TGTGCCAGCAGCCCCACTCCGGGACAGGGTACCTACGAGCAGTACTTC. Based on the CDR3 plus reference TRBV7-9 and TRBJ2-7, the full variable domain is DTGVSQNPRHKITKRGQNVTFRCDPISEHNRLYWYRQTLGQGPEFLTYFQNEAQLEKSRLLSDRFSAERPKGSFSTLEIQRTEQGDSAMYLCASSPTPGQGTYEQYFGPGTRLTVT.

A few counts support this clonotype. The chain uses TRBV7-3 and TRBJ2-2; 13 positions match TRBD2. V trimming: 5 bases; J trimming: 5 bases; junction bases outside the gene matches: 5. CDR1 and CDR2 from the germline V gene are SGHTA and FQGTGA. The CDR3 contains 16 residues. Written as DNA, the CDR3 is TGTGCCAGCAGCCCCGGACTAGCGGGAGATACCGGGGAGCTGTTTTTT. Translating gives CASSPGLAGDTGELFF.

The V and J genes are TRBV7-3 and TRBJ2-1, with D possibly being TRBD1 (5 bases). Germline CDR1 is SGHTA and CDR2 is FQGTGA. V was cut by 1 base and J by 9 bases, with 10 bases left in between. CDR3 length equals 13 residues. The CDR3 sequence: CASSLNGAGEQFF. The CDR3 DNA reads TGTGCCAGCAGCTTAAATGGGGCAGGTGAGCAGTTCTTC.

There are many counts of this clonotype. The J gene is TRBJ1-1, the V gene TRBV27; 9 nucleotides align to TRBD1. In germline, CDR1 is MNHEY, CDR2 SMNVEV (reference sequence). The CDR3 is 14 amino acids. Unmatched junction bases numbered 8, after V lost 6 bases and J lost 6 bases. This CDR3 reads CASRNRGQGAEAFF. In DNA form, the CDR3 reads TGTGCCAGCAGGAACAGGGGGCAGGGCGCTGAAGCTTTCTTT.

This clonotype came up many times. The chain is built from TRBV11-2 and TRBJ2-1; D not certain. Trimming removed 4 bases at V and 7 bases at J, with 8 bases between. CDR3 length: 12 amino acids. Germline loops: CDR1 SGHAT, CDR2 FQNNGV. This CDR3 is CASSYSKNEQFF. CDR3 sequence (DNA): TGTGCCAGCAGCTACTCTAAAAATGAGCAGTTCTTC.

This clonotype appeared many times. The chain has TRBV7-9 and TRBJ2-1, with 7 bases matching TRBD2. CDR3 length equals 15 residues. Germline assignment: CDR1 SEHNR and CDR2 FQNEAQ (reference sequence). V lost 3 bases, J lost 0 bases, and 2 bases stayed unmatched. CDR3 amino acids: CASSFGGSSYNEQFF. The CDR3 DNA follows: TGTGCCAGCAGCTTCGGCGGGAGCTCCTACAATGAGCAGTTCTTC.

The CDR3 nucleotides are TGCAGTGCTAGAGAGCTGACAGGGACGATTGCTACGCAGTATTTT. It translates to CSARELTGTIATQYF. The J gene is TRBJ2-3, the V gene TRBV20-1; 7 bases line up with TRBD1. Germline loops: CDR1 DFQATT, CDR2 SNEGSKA (reference sequence). The CDR3 totals 15 residues. J was trimmed by 8 bases and V by 0 bases; bases with no gene match: 11.

This clonotype has a count of ten or more. This chain links TRBV20-1 with TRBJ2-5; D is uncertain. V dropped 0 bases and J dropped 5 bases, with 13 bases sitting between them. The CDR3 totals 14 residues. Germline-derived CDR1 and CDR2 are DFQATT and SNEGSKA (reference sequence). The CDR3 DNA sequence: TGCAGTGCTAGAGATCAGACTGGGCTGGAGACCCAGTACTTC. This encodes CSARDQTGLETQYF.

This clonotype has at least ten counts. The DNA of the CDR3 is TGTGCCTGGAGTAAAACTAGCGGGGCAACTGAGCAGTTCTTC. Translation gives CAWSKTSGATEQFF. The chain links TRBV30 to TRBJ2-1; 10 bases align to TRBD2. The J segment lost 9 bases and the V segment lost 2 bases, leaving 7 bases of the junction unmatched. The germline gives CDR1 GTSNPN, CDR2 SVGIG (reference sequence). There are 14 residues in the CDR3. Looking up the rest from reference TRBV30 and TRBJ2-1 gives the full variable domain: SQTIHQWPATLVQPVGSPLSLECTVEGTSNPNLYWYRQAAGRGLQLLFYSVGIGQISSEVPQNLSASRPQDRQFILSSKKLLLSDSGFYLCAWSKTSGATEQFFGPGTRLTVL.

This clonotype has at least ten counts. V is TRBV7-2 and J is TRBJ2-7; 9 bases are shared with TRBD2. V shed 4 bases and J 4 bases; nucleotides not matched to a gene: 8. The CDR3 is made up of 15 amino acids. Germline CDR1 reads SGHTA; CDR2 reads FQGNSA. DNA of the CDR3: TGTGCCAGCAGCTCCTCCGGCGGGAGGGAGTACGAGCAGTACTTC. Amino acids: CASSSSGGREYEQYF.

As for this clonotype: A read error may explain this, as a much larger clone is one base away. The chain combines TRBV7-2 with TRBJ2-4; D remains ambiguous. The CDR3 consists of 11 residues. Per the germline V gene, CDR1 is SGHTA and CDR2 is FQGNSA. Here the CDR3 reads CASSDGYIRYF. CDR3 nucleotide sequence: TGTGCCAGCAGCGACGGGTACATTCGGTACTTC.

Note on this clonotype: Given a much more abundant clone one base away, this may be a read error. The chain is built from TRBV6-5 and TRBJ2-7, with 9 bases that match TRBD1. The germline gives CDR1 MNHEY, CDR2 SVGAGI. This CDR3 has 14 amino acids. V lost 2 bases and J lost 5; bases outside the gene matches: 4. The CDR3 sequence is CASSYGTGTHEQYF. CDR3 nucleotides: TGTGCCAGCAGTTACGGGACAGGGACCCACGAGCAGTACTTC.